This entry is about one T cell receptor beta chain. V gave up 2 bases and J gave up 1 base; unmatched junction bases: 7. CDR3 length equals 16 residues. The germline CDR1 and CDR2 sequences are KGHSH and LQKENI. The entry originates in a study of blood T cell repertoires in COVID-19. Background on the study: The samples span acute and convalescent COVID-19 from the United States, Italy and Spain. In each case, the material was cDNA or gDNA derived from T cells, B-cell-depleted T cells, or PBMCs.

Only in-frame clones appear in the TCRdb table, and some are missing; sequencing was by immunoSEQ multiplex PCR. The sample contains about 210,000 clones, roughly 75% of which appear only once. Sequenced: peripheral blood. The chain carries TRBV18 and TRBJ2-5, with 7 nucleotides matching TRBD1. The sequence was collected from a woman between 70 and 85 years old with acute or convalescent COVID-19. CDR3 sequence reads: CASSPSGGHLQETQYF. CDR3 in DNA: TGTGCCAGCTCACCATCAGGGGGTCACCTCCAAGAGACCCAGTACTTC.